These T cell receptor beta chains were read from a single sample in a study of blood T cell repertoires in COVID-19. Sequencing used immunoSEQ multiplex PCR; TCRdb keeps in-frame clones, though not all of them. The table includes 90,000 to 150,000 clones, 65% to 90% detected once. Sequencing was carried out using peripheral blood. These receptor sequences come from a human donor in a cohort sampled during active COVID-19. The CDR3 runs from the conserved cysteine through the conserved F or W. The D gene is left open where the match is weak. Only part of the rows carry a size: once, few, many, or a class if the clone is expanded.

d_gene: TRBD1; v_gene: TRBV28; j_gene: TRBJ2-6; abundance: -; CDR3nt: TGTGCCAGCAGTTTACTCCAGGGGGCGCCTGGGGCCAACGTCCTGACTTTC; CDR3aa: CASSLLQGAPGANVLTF
d_gene: -; v_gene: TRBV10-3; j_gene: TRBJ2-5; abundance: -; CDR3nt: TGTGCCATCAGTGAGTCGAGATCACAAGAGACCCAGTACTTC; CDR3aa: CAISESRSQETQYF
d_gene: -; v_gene: TRBV6-5; j_gene: TRBJ1-5; abundance: -; CDR3nt: TGTGCCAGCAGCTCAGGGAACAGGTGGGGTCAGCCCCAGCATTTT; CDR3aa: CASSSGNRWGQPQHF
d_gene: -; v_gene: TRBV27; j_gene: TRBJ2-3; abundance: -; CDR3nt: TGTGCCAGCAGTTTACTGCCAGGGGGCACAGATACGCAGTATTTT; CDR3aa: CASSLLPGGTDTQYF
d_gene: TRBD1; v_gene: TRBV6-5; j_gene: TRBJ1-5; abundance: once; CDR3nt: TGTGCCAGCAGAAAAGACAGGGGGCCTAGTCAGCCCCAGCATTTT; CDR3aa: CASRKDRGPSQPQHF
d_gene: -; v_gene: TRBV19; j_gene: TRBJ1-1; abundance: few; CDR3nt: TGTGCCAGTAGTAAGGCCCAGGGGCTGAACACTGAAGCTTTCTTT; CDR3aa: CASSKAQGLNTEAFF
d_gene: -; v_gene: TRBV20-1; j_gene: TRBJ1-2; abundance: -; CDR3nt: TGCAGTGCTAGCGTTCAGTATGGCTACACCTTC; CDR3aa: CSASVQYGYTF
d_gene: -; v_gene: TRBV1; j_gene: TRBJ2-1; abundance: -; CDR3nt: TGCACCAGCAGCCACCAACATCGGGACACGTACAATGATAGGCCGTACAATGAGCAGTTCTTC; CDR3aa: CTSSHQHRDTYNDRPYNEQFF
d_gene: -; v_gene: TRBV3-1/TRBV3-2; j_gene: TRBJ1-1; abundance: -; CDR3nt: TGTGCCAGCAGCAGCCACGGGGGTCGGAACACTGAAGCTTTCTTT; CDR3aa: CASSSHGGRNTEAFF
d_gene: TRBD1; v_gene: TRBV5-1; j_gene: TRBJ2-7; abundance: -; CDR3nt: TGCGCCAGCAGCCCGGGACAGGGGCCCTCCGAGCAGTACTTC; CDR3aa: CASSPGQGPSEQYF
d_gene: TRBD1; v_gene: TRBV5-8; j_gene: TRBJ1-4; abundance: once; CDR3nt: TGTGCCAGCAGCTTGGCCCGGGACAGGGGCCGAGGTGAAAAACTGTTTTTT; CDR3aa: CASSLARDRGRGEKLFF
d_gene: TRBD2; v_gene: TRBV6-5; j_gene: TRBJ2-1; abundance: -; CDR3nt: TGTGCCAGCAGATCCCTAGCGGGGGGACGCAATGAGCAGTTCTTC; CDR3aa: CASRSLAGGRNEQFF
d_gene: -; v_gene: TRBV7-9; j_gene: TRBJ2-4; abundance: -; CDR3nt: TGTGCCAGCAGCACCCGGACGGGAGAAAACATTCAGTACTTC; CDR3aa: CASSTRTGENIQYF
d_gene: TRBD2; v_gene: TRBV6-2/TRBV6-3; j_gene: TRBJ2-3; abundance: -; CDR3nt: TGTGCCAGCAGTCACCCGACTAGCAGCACAGATACGCAGTATTTT; CDR3aa: CASSHPTSSTDTQYF
d_gene: TRBD2; v_gene: TRBV4-2; j_gene: TRBJ2-6; abundance: -; CDR3nt: TGTGCCAGCAGCCAAGATGCTAGCGGGGGGGCGGGGGCCAACGTCCTGACTTTC; CDR3aa: CASSQDASGGAGANVLTF
d_gene: TRBD1; v_gene: TRBV19; j_gene: TRBJ1-5; abundance: -; CDR3nt: TGTGCCAGTTGCCCGCTGGACAGGGGCAATCAGCCCCAGCATTTT; CDR3aa: CASCPLDRGNQPQHF
d_gene: TRBD2; v_gene: TRBV12-5; j_gene: TRBJ2-1; abundance: -; CDR3nt: TGTGCTAGTGGTTTGTATTCAATAGCGGGGGGGGGCTACAATGAGCAGTTCTTC; CDR3aa: CASGLYSIAGGGYNEQFF